This T cell receptor (beta chain) was captured in a study of blood T cell repertoires in COVID-19. Study context: Sites across the United States, Italy and Spain contributed samples from acute and convalescent COVID-19. T cells, B-cell-depleted T cells, or PBMCs supplied cDNA or gDNA.

In the study's own analysis: By means of reference gene primer amplification, nucleated cell counts were estimated. TCRdb keeps only in-frame clones here, not all; method: immunoSEQ multiplex PCR. V and J calls and clone size follow that table, whereas D and trimming were derived from the DNA. The sample holds 190,000 or so clones, around 90% seen once. This CDR3 has 14 residues. V was cut by 3 bases and J by 0 bases, with 8 bases left in between. The germline gives CDR1 MNHEY, CDR2 SVGEGT. The sequenced sample was peripheral blood. The receptor was derived from a man aged 35-49 years with acute or convalescent COVID-19. This rearrangement joins TRBV6-2 or TRBV6-3 to TRBJ1-1; D gene ambiguous. The CDR3 protein is CASSYGSLNTEAFF. As DNA, the CDR3 is TGTGCCAGCAGTTATGGTAGCCTGAACACTGAAGCTTTCTTT.